This is a list of T cell receptor beta chains from one sample in a study of blood T cell repertoires in COVID-19. The data were produced by immunoSEQ multiplex PCR, yet TCRdb's version contains in-frame clones alone and is incomplete. The sample shows about 160,000 clones, around 84% of them seen only once. Material: PBMCs or T cells enriched from blood (not recorded which). The receptors were gathered from a woman between 45 and 65 years old who had recovered from COVID-19. The CDR3 runs from the conserved cysteine through the conserved F or W. The order of the fields is CDR3 DNA, CDR3 protein, clone size, J gene, D gene, V gene. The D gene is left open where the match is weak. The size field is filled for only some rows; it gives once, few, many or a size class.

CDR3nt: TGTGCCAGCACCAACAGAGGGACAGGGAGAACCAATGAGCAGTTCTTC
CDR3aa: CASTNRGTGRTNEQFF
abundance: -
j_gene: TRBJ2-1
d_gene: TRBD1
v_gene: TRBV28

CDR3nt: TGTGCCAGCAGCTTAAACGGACAGGGCACCGGGGAGCTGTTTTTT
CDR3aa: CASSLNGQGTGELFF
abundance: -
j_gene: TRBJ2-2
d_gene: TRBD1
v_gene: TRBV11-3

CDR3nt: TGTGCCAGCAGCTTAGGTCTGGGGGCCCCTAGCACAGATACGCAGTATTTT
CDR3aa: CASSLGLGAPSTDTQYF
abundance: -
j_gene: TRBJ2-3
d_gene: -
v_gene: TRBV7-2

CDR3nt: TGTGCCAGCAGGACCGGGGACAGGGTCAATGAGCAGTTCTTC
CDR3aa: CASRTGDRVNEQFF
abundance: -
j_gene: TRBJ2-1
d_gene: TRBD1
v_gene: TRBV6-5

CDR3nt: TGTGCCAGCAGTCCAGGACAGGGGAGGAGTTCGGTTGAAAAACTGTTTTTT
CDR3aa: CASSPGQGRSSVEKLFF
abundance: -
j_gene: TRBJ1-4
d_gene: TRBD1
v_gene: TRBV6-6

CDR3nt: TGTGCCAGCAAACTCGGCAGGGGGCGAGGCGGGGAGCTGTTTTTT
CDR3aa: CASKLGRGRGGELFF
abundance: many
j_gene: TRBJ2-2
d_gene: TRBD1
v_gene: TRBV6-5

CDR3nt: TGTGCCAGCAGGAGCACAGGGGAACAGCCCCAGCATTTT
CDR3aa: CASRSTGEQPQHF
abundance: -
j_gene: TRBJ1-5
d_gene: TRBD1
v_gene: TRBV27

CDR3nt: TGTGCCAGCAGTTCCCCGGGGGGGAGAAATGAAAAACTGTTTTTT
CDR3aa: CASSSPGGRNEKLFF
abundance: -
j_gene: TRBJ1-4
d_gene: -
v_gene: TRBV28

CDR3nt: TGTGCCAGCAGCCATAGGGACACTTACACCGGGGAGCTGTTTTTT
CDR3aa: CASSHRDTYTGELFF
abundance: -
j_gene: TRBJ2-2
d_gene: -
v_gene: TRBV7-3

CDR3nt: TGCGCCAGCAAAGAGCCTAGGAAAAAGGACAGGGCCTATGGCTACACCTTC
CDR3aa: CASKEPRKKDRAYGYTF
abundance: -
j_gene: TRBJ1-2
d_gene: TRBD1
v_gene: TRBV10-1

CDR3nt: TGTGCCAGCAGCCGGGACAGTTACGAGCAGTACTTC
CDR3aa: CASSRDSYEQYF
abundance: -
j_gene: TRBJ2-7
d_gene: TRBD1
v_gene: TRBV28